The T cell receptor (beta chain) described here comes from a study of response to subunit inactivated influenza vaccine. General study findings and limits: It was the authors' suggestion that each seasonal influenza vaccination recruits few new T cells.

With 0 bases removed from V and 14 bases from J, the gap between germline ends came to 13 bases. The CDR3 is made up of 13 amino acids. Germline-derived CDR1 and CDR2 are LGHNA and YSLEER. MiXCR, applied by TCRdb to the RT-PCR reads, yields one record per CDR3 protein. This table holds 600,000 to 700,000 distinct CDR3 sequences, 11% to 15% found once. This clonotype was detected only a few times. The antigen is unknown. The input for sequencing was PBMCs from blood, taken less than 15 days before vaccination. This receptor was identified in a man in his fifties who received an inactivated influenza vaccine. The rearrangement uses TRBV4-3 and TRBJ1-4; D gene ambiguous. CDR3 DNA: TGCGCCAGCAGCCAAGATCATGGCGGGAGGCTGTTTTTT. Translated: CASSQDHGGRLFF.